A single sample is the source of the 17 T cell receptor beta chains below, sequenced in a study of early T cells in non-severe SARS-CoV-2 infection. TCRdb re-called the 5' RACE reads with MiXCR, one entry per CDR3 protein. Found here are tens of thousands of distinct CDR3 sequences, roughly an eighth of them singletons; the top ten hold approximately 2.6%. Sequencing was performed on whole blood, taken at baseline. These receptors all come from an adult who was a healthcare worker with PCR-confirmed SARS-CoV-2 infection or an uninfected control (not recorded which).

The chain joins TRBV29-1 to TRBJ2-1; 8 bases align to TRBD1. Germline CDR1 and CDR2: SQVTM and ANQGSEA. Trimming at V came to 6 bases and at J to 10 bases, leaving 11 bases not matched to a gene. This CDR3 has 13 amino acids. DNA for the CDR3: TGCAGCGTCATGACAGGGGTCAGGGGGGAGCAGTTCTTC. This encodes CSVMTGVRGEQFF.

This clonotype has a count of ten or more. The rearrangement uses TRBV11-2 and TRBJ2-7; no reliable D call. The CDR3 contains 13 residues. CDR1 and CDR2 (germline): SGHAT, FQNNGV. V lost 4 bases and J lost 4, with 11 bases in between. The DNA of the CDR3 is TGTGCCAGCAGCTCCGCCCGCGATTACGAGCAGTACTTC. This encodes CASSSARDYEQYF. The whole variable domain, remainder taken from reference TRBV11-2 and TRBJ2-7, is EAGVAQSPRYKIIEKRQSVAFWCNPISGHATLYWYQQILGQGPKLLIQFQNNGVVDDSQLPKDRFSAERLKGVDSTLKIQPAKLEDSAVYLCASSSARDYEQYFGPGTRLTVT.

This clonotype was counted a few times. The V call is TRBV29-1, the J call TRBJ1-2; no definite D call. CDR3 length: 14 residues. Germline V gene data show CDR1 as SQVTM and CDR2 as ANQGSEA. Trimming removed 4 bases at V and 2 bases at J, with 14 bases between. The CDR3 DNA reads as TGCAGCGTTGCTTTCCAGTCGTTAAACTATGGCTACACCTTC. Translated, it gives CSVAFQSLNYGYTF.

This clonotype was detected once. CDR3 coding DNA: TGTGCCAGCATGAGGGGGCTGTACAATGAGCAGTTCTTC. Amino acid sequence: CASMRGLYNEQFF. The chain combines TRBV7-8 with TRBJ2-1; 7 bases match TRBD1. V gave up 7 bases and J gave up 4 bases; unmatched junction bases: 4. The CDR3 consists of 13 residues. Germline V gives CDR1 SGHVS, CDR2 FQNEAQ.

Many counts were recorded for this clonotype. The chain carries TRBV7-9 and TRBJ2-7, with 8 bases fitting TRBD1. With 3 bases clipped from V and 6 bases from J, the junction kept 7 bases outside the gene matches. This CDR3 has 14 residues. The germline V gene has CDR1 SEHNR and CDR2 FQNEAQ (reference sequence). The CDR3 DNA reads TGTGCCAGCAGCTTGGGGAGACAGGGGACCGAGCAGTACTTC. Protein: CASSLGRQGTEQYF.

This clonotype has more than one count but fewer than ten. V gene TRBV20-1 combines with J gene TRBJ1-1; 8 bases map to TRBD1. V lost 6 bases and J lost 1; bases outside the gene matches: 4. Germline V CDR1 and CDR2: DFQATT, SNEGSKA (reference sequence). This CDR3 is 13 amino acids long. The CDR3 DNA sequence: TGCAGTGCGCGGGGACAGGCGAACACTGAAGCTTTCTTT. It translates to CSARGQANTEAFF.

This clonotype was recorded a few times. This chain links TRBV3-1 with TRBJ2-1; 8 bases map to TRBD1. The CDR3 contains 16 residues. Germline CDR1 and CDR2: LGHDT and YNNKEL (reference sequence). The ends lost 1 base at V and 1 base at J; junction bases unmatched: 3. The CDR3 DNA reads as TGTGCCAGCAGCCAAGGAACAGGGGGGTCCTACAATGAGCAGTTCTTC. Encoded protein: CASSQGTGGSYNEQFF.

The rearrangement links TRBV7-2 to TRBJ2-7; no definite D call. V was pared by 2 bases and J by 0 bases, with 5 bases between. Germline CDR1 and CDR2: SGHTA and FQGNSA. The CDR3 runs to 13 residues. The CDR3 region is CASSLLNSYEQYF. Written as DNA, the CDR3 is TGTGCCAGCAGCTTATTAAACTCCTACGAGCAGTACTTC.

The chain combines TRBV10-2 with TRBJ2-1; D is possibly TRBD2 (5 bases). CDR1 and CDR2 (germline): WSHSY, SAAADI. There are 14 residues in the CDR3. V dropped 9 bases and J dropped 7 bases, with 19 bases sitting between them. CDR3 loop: CASQSSTRVNEQFF. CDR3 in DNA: TGCGCCAGTCAGTCCAGTACGAGGGTGAATGAGCAGTTCTTC.

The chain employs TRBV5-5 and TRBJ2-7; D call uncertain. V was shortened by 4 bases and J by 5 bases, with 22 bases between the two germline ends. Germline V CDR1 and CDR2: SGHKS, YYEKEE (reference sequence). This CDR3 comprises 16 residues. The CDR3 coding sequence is TGTGCCAGCAGCCCTGGGGAAGGCCCTGAGGTCCACGAGCAGTACTTC. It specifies CASSPGEGPEVHEQYF.

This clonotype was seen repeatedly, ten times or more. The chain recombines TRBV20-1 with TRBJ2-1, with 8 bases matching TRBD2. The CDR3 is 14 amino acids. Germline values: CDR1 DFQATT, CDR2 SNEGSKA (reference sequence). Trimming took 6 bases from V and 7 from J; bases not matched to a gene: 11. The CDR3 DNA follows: TGCAGTGCCCCCAAAGGCGGGGGGACGAATGAGCAGTTCTTC. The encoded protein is CSAPKGGGTNEQFF.

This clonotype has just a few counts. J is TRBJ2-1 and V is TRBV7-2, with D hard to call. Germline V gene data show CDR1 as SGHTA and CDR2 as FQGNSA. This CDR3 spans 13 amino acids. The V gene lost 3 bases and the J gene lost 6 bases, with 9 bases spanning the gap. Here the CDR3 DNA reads TGTGCCAGCAGCTTGGGGTTTGGCAATGAGCAGTTCTTC. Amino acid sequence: CASSLGFGNEQFF.

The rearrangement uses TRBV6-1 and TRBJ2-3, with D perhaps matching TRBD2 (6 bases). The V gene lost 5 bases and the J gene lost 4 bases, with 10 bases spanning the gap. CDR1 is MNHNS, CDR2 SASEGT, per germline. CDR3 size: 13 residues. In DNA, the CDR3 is TGTGCCAGCAGTAGGGAGGTGGCAGATACGCAGTATTTT. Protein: CASSREVADTQYF.

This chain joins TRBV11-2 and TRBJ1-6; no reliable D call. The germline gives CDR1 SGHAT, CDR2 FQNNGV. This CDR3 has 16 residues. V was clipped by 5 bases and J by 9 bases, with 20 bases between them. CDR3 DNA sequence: TGTGCCAGCAGCCGGGCTGGGCAGGCGCCTGGTTCACCCCTCCACTTT. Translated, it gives CASSRAGQAPGSPLHF.

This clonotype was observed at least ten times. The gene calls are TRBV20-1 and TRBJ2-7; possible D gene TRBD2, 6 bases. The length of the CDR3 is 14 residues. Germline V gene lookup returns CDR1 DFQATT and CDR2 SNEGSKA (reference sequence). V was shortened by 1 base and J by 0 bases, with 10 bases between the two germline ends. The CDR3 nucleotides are TGCAGTGCTAGAGGGGACTTCAACTCCTACGAGCAGTACTTC. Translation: CSARGDFNSYEQYF.

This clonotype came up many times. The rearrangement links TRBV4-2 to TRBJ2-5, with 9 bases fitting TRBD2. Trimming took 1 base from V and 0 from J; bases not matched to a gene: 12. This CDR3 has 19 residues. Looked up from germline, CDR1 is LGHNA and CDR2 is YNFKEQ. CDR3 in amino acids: CASSQVSRGGAPHQETQYF. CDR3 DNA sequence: TGTGCCAGCAGCCAAGTGTCTCGCGGGGGGGCCCCACACCAAGAGACCCAGTACTTC.

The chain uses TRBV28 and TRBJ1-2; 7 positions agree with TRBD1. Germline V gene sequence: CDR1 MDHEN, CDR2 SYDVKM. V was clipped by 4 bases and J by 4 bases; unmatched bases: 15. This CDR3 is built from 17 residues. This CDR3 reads CASSSANPGQIFYGYTF. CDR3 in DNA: TGTGCCAGCAGTTCCGCAAACCCGGGACAGATATTCTATGGCTACACCTTC.